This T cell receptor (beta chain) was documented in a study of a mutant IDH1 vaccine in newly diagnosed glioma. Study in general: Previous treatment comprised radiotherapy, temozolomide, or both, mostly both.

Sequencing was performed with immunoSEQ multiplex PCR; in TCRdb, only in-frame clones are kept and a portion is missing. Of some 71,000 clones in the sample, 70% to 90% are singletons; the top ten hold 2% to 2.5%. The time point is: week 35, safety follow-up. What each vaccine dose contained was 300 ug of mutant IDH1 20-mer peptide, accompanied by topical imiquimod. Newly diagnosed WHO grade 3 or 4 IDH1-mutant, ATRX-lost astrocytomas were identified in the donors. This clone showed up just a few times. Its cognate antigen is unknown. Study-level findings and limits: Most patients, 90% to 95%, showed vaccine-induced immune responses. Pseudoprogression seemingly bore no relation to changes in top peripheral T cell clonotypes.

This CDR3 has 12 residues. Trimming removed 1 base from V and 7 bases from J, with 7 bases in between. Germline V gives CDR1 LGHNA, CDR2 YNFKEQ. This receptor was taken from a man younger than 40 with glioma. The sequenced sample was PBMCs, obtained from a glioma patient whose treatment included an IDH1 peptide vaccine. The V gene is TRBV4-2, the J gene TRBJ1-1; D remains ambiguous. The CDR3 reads CASSQAGLEAFF. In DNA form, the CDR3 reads TGTGCCAGCAGCCAAGCAGGTCTTGAAGCTTTCTTT.